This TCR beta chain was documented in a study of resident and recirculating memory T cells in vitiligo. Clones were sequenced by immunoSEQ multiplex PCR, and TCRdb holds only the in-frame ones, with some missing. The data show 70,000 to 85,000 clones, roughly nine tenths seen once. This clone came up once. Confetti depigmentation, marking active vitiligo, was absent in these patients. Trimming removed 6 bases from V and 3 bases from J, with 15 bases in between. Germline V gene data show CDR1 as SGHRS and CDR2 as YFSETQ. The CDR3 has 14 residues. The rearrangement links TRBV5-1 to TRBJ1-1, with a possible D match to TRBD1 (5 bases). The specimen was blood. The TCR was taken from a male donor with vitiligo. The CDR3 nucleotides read TGCGCCAGCAACTGGGGAGGGGACGACACTGAAGCTTTCTTT. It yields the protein CASNWGGDDTEAFF.